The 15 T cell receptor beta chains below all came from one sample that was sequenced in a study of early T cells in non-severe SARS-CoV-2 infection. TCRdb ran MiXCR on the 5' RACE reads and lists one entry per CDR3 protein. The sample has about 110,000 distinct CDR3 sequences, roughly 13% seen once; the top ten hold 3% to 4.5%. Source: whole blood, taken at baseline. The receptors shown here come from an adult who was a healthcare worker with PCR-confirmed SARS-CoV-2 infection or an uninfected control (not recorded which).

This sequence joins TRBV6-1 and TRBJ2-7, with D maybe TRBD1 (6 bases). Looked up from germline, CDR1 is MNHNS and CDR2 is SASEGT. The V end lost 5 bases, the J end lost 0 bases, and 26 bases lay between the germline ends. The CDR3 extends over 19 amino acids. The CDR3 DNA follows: TGTGCCAGCAGTCGACCCCTTAGGACAGTTCGGGCTGCCTCCTACGAGCAGTACTTC. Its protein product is CASSRPLRTVRAASYEQYF.

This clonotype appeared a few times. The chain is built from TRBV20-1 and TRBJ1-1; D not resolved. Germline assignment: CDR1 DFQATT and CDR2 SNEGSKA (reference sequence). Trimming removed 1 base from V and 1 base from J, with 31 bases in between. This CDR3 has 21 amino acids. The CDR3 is CSARGPPAPQTWGIANTEAFF. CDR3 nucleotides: TGCAGTGCTAGAGGTCCTCCGGCCCCCCAGACGTGGGGAATAGCGAACACTGAAGCTTTCTTT.

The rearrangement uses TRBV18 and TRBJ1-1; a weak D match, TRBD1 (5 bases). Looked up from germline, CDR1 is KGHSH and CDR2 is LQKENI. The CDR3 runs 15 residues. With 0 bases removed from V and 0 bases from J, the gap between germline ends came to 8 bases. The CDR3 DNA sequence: TGTGCCAGCTCACCACCCCAGGGAATGAACACTGAAGCTTTCTTT. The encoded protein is CASSPPQGMNTEAFF.

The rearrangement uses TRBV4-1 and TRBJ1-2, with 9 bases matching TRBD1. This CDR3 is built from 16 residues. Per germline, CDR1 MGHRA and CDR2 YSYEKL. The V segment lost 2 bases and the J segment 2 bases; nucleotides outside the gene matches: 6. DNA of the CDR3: TGCGCCAGCAGCCAACCGGACAGGGGAAGAAACTATGGCTACACCTTC. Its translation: CASSQPDRGRNYGYTF.

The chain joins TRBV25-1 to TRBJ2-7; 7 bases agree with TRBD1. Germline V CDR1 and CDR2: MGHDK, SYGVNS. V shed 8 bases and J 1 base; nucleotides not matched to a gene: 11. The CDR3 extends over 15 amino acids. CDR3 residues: CASGHRDSPSYEQYF. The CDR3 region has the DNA TGTGCCAGCGGCCACCGGGACAGTCCTTCCTACGAGCAGTACTTC.

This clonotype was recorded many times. This CDR3 reads CASSFFLAGDNEQFF. The CDR3 DNA reads TGCGCCAGCAGCTTCTTCCTAGCGGGAGACAATGAGCAGTTCTTC. V and J are TRBV5-1 and TRBJ2-1; 10 bases agree with TRBD2. The junction had 4 bases not matched to a gene; V was cut back by 2 bases and J by 5 bases. The CDR3 is made up of 15 amino acids. Germline V gene lookup returns CDR1 SGHRS and CDR2 YFSETQ.

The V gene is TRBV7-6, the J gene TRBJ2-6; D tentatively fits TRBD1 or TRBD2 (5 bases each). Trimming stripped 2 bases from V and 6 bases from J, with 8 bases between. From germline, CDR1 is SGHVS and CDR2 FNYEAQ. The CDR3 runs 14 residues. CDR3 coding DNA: TGTGCCAGCAGCTTAAGGGGAGAGGCCAACGTCCTGACTTTC. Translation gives CASSLRGEANVLTF.

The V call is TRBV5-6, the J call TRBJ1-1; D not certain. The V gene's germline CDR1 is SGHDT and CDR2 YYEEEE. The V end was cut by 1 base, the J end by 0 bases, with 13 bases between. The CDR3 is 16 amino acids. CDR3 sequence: CASSLYAGVMNTEAFF. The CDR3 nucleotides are TGTGCCAGCAGCTTGTATGCCGGAGTTATGAACACTGAAGCTTTCTTT.

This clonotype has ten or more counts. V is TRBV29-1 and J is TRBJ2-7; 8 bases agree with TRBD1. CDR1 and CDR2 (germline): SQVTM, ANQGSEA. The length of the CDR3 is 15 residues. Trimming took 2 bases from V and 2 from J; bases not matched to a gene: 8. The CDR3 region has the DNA TGCAGCGTTGAAAGACAGGGGAAGACGCCCTACGAGCAGTACTTC. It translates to CSVERQGKTPYEQYF.

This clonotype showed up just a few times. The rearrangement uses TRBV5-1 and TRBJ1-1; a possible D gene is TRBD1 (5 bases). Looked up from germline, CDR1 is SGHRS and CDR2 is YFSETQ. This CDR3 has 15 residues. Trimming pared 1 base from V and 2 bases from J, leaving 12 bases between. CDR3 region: CASSLSGWTNTEAFF. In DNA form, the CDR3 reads TGCGCCAGCAGCTTGTCCGGATGGACAAACACTGAAGCTTTCTTT.

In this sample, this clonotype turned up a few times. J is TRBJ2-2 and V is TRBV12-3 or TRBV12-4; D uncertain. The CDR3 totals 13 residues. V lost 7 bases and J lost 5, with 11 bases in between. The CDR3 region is CASNPTVTGELFF. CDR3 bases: TGTGCCAGCAACCCGACGGTAACCGGGGAGCTGTTTTTT.

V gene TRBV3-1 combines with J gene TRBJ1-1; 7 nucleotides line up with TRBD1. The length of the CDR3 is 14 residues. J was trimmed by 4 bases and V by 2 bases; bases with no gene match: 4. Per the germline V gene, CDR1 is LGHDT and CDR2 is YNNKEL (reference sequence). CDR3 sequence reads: CASSQIDRATEAFF. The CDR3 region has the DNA TGTGCCAGCAGCCAAATTGACAGGGCCACTGAAGCTTTCTTT. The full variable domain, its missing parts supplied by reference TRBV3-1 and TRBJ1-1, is DTAVSQTPKYLVTQMGNDKSIKCEQNLGHDTMYWYKQDSKKFLKIMFSYNNKELIINETVPNRFSPKSPDKAHLNLHINSLELGDSAVYFCASSQIDRATEAFFGQGTRLTVV.

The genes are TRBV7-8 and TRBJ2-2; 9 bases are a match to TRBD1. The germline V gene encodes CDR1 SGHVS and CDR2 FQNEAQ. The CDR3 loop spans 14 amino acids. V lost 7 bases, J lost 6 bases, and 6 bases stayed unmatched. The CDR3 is CASINRGQAGELFF. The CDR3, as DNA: TGTGCCAGCATCAACAGGGGGCAGGCCGGGGAGCTGTTTTTT.

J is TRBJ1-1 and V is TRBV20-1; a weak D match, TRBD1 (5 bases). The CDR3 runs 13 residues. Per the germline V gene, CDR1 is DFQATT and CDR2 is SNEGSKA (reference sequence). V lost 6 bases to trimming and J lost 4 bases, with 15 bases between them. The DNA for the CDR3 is TGCAGTGCCAATACAAGGGGCGGCACTGAAGCTTTCTTT. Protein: CSANTRGGTEAFF.

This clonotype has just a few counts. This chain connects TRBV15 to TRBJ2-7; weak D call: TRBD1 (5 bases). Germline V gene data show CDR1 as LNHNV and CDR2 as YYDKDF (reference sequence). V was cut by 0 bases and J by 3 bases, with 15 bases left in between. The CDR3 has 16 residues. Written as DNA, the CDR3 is TGTGCCACCAGCAGAGATCGAACCCTAAGGGGCTACGAGCAGTACTTC. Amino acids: CATSRDRTLRGYEQYF.